This TCR beta chain originates from a study of T cells in pancreatic ductal adenocarcinoma. No neoadjuvant therapy was given to the selected pancreatic ductal adenocarcinoma patients before their surgery. The data were produced by immunoSEQ multiplex PCR, yet TCRdb's version contains in-frame clones alone and is incomplete. This sample has about 100,000 clones, with nearly 95% found just once. V was cut by 6 bases and J by 3 bases, with 19 bases left in between. CDR1 SGHTS and CDR2 YDEGEE come from the germline V gene. The CDR3 is made up of 15 amino acids. Study conclusions and caveats: Tumor and blood clonality did not differ significantly, about 0.11 versus 0.078. Tumors hold more CD45RO+ effector T cells, which may bias toward lower diversity.

As concerns this clone: What it binds is unknown.

The specimen was PBMCs. The J gene is TRBJ2-7, the V gene TRBV5-8, with D perhaps matching TRBD1 (6 bases). The TCR originated in a human donor with pancreatic ductal adenocarcinoma. CDR3 bases: TGTGCCAGCACCCGTAATACAGGGAACTTCTACGAGCAGTACTTC. Translation: CASTRNTGNFYEQYF.